This T cell receptor (beta chain) was captured in a study of regulatory T cells in long-lasting Graves disease (dated by TCRdb to 2020 to 2023). Broadly, across the study: In the newly diagnosed Graves' disease group, patients had been taking antithyroid drugs for less than 3 months. The study was registered as a clinical trial and conducted in China. Peripheral blood TCR sequencing and RNA sequencing compared persistent Graves' disease patients with newly diagnosed Graves' disease patients. A total of 35 or so samples were covered by TCR sequencing, comprising around 13 persistent and approximately 20 newly diagnosed Graves' disease patients. Study-wide findings and limitations: Sequencing and analysis were restricted to the TCR beta chain. Compared with newly diagnosed patients, patients with persistent Graves' disease had lower TCR Shannon entropy and fewer highly expanded clones, which suggests clonal expansion. TRBV28, TRBJ1-2 and TRBJ2-5 were preferentially used in persistent disease, while TRBV20-1 and TRBJ2-1 were favored in newly diagnosed disease. Patients with persistent disease shared more public clonotypes (around 2,500) than newly diagnosed patients did (approximately 1,000). Because the primary lesion, thyroid tissue, could not be accessed, the study looked at peripheral blood alone. The authors acknowledged the small sample size as a limitation that may reduce accuracy.

This clonotype showed up many times. Its antigen has not been determined. No clone much larger than this one lies a single base away; base qualities are absent. Sample time point, as interpreted from the label and publication: newly diagnosed GD, antithyroid drugs for less than 3 months. For both TCR sequencing and RNA sequencing, RNA was extracted from PBMCs in TRIzol. The diagnosis of Graves' disease followed American Thyroid Association guidelines. Recruitment of patients was carried out at an endocrinology department in Xi'an, China. From each patient, about 9.7 milliliters of peripheral blood was collected into an EDTA anticoagulant tube. Ficoll Paque Plus density gradient separation was used to isolate PBMCs, and no additional T cell sorting was done. An Agilent 2100 Bioanalyzer and agarose gel were used to assess RNA quality, and a NanoDrop 2000 was used to measure RNA concentration. The library was produced with multiplex PCR. The sequencer was an Illumina HiSeq 4000. CDR3 regions were amplified by Arm-PCR with iRepertoire HTBI primers to construct TCR beta libraries. PCR products were gel purified before sequencing. The study's own analysis went as follows. Across samples, around 62 TRBV and 13 to 15 TRBJ segments were identified and used for gene usage analysis of CDR3 amino acid clonotypes. Filtered high-quality paired reads were merged into contigs using COPE and FqMerger. BLAST was used to align contigs to IMGT TRBV, TRBD and TRBJ reference genes, with CDR3 defined following IMGT. Any clonotype with a frequency above 0.1% was classified as a highly expanded clone. Shannon entropy was used to measure repertoire diversity, and the Gini coefficient was used to measure V-J evenness. Public clonotypes were defined as clonotypes shared by more than one individual. TCRdb cleaned the public reads at Q25 with fastp, built clones with MiXCR and kept in-frame beta chains. Rows with one shared CDR3 protein collapse into an entry with the most common genes and DNA. In this record, the V and J calls reflect TCRdb's handling and not the investigators' own analysis. Present in this sample are roughly 530,000 distinct CDR3 sequences, around 15% of which were seen just once. Of the sample, 20% to 30% is held by the ten largest clones.

Deletion took 5 bases off V and 5 bases off J, with a span of 27 bases between the germline ends. Reading from cysteine to phenylalanine, the CDR3 counts 18 amino acids. Only the CDR3 DNA is retained, 54 bases long and in frame from the first base. The sample also formed part of further work on T cells in Graves' hyperthyroidism and ophthalmopathy. From the second report: Graves' hyperthyroidism was defined as stable when no progression to ophthalmopathy occurred over 18 months of follow-up. Hyperthyroidism patients were newly diagnosed, had a disease duration of under 2 months, and were aged 18 to 65 years. Exclusion was applied to patients with uncontrolled infections, other autoimmune diseases, pregnancy or lactation. Diagnoses relied on clinical symptoms, serum thyroxine and TRAb, thyroid ultrasound and orbital computed tomography. For the first round of RT-PCR on the TCR CDR3, the HTBI primer set was used together with the Qiagen OneStep RT-PCR kit. Most expanded thyroid clonotypes (frequency above 0.001) were also detected in blood, a finding suggesting that blood repertoires may reflect thyroid immune responses. In cross-validation, a model built on a 13 V-J signature told ophthalmopathy apart from stable hyperthyroidism with 87.88% sensitivity and about 81% specificity, and in testing the same model reached 80%/75%. During validation, the model predicted progression to ophthalmopathy a median of about 5.9 months ahead of onset, with almost 71% sensitivity and 72.22% specificity. TCR V-J signatures able to tell the groups apart were searched for in a discovery cohort of 90 to 100 patients, of whom around 42 had Graves' ophthalmopathy and about 55 had stable Graves' hyperthyroidism. Whether ophthalmopathy could be predicted prospectively was tested in an independent validation cohort made up of 18 hyperthyroidism patients plus 17 patients who later progressed to ophthalmopathy. For training and testing, the roughly 93 patients in the discovery cohort were randomly divided in a 7:3 ratio. The study also compared thyroid tissue and blood T-cell repertoires from about 6 Graves' hyperthyroidism patients. After sampling, hyperthyroidism patients received methimazole starting at 30 mg daily, and ophthalmopathy patients received high-dose intravenous methylprednisolone. The libraries were constructed in a second round of multiplex PCR and then size-selected and purified. The libraries were sequenced on an Illumina HiSeq2000 using paired-end 100 bp reads. SOAPnuke was used to process the raw data, throwing out any read that contained adapters or uncalled bases, had a mean Phred below 15, or lacked an exact constant-primer or identifier match. High-quality paired reads were merged using COPE v1.2.5, and each unique nucleotide sequence was defined as a clonotype. MiTCR v1.1 was used to align the clonotypes against IMGT TRBV, TRBD and TRBJ reference segments. Only V-J combinations with frequency above 0.0001, covering 98% to 99.2% of repertoires, were analysed. A TCS score was defined as the ratio between F50 (clonal expansion) and ExV (chaos), using BLOSUM62-based TCRdist between CDR3 peptides within each V-J. Welch's t-statistics and random forest reduced 500 to 550 V-J features to about 12, which were used in a naive Bayes classifier (R e1071). No statistical method was used to set the sample size in advance, and investigators knew the group allocation. The paper describes TCR Vbeta CDR3 sequencing of 135 peripheral blood samples, made up of 43 ophthalmopathy patients, 70 to 80 hyperthyroidism patients and around 17 progressor patients.

The rearrangement combines TRBV12-3 or TRBV12-4 with TRBJ1-2; the D gene cannot be named for sure. Sequenced here: peripheral blood mononuclear cells (PBMCs), sampled at new diagnosis, from a patient treated with antithyroid drugs. This TCR was recovered from a woman in her forties or fifties with Graves disease. Donor details come from another sample of the same person, matched by shared clones. The CDR3 amino acid sequence is: CASSPGTGGVIVRYGYTF. The sequenced DNA: TGTGCCAGCAGTCCTGGAACGGGCGGGGTAATAGTCCGGTATGGCTACACCTTC.